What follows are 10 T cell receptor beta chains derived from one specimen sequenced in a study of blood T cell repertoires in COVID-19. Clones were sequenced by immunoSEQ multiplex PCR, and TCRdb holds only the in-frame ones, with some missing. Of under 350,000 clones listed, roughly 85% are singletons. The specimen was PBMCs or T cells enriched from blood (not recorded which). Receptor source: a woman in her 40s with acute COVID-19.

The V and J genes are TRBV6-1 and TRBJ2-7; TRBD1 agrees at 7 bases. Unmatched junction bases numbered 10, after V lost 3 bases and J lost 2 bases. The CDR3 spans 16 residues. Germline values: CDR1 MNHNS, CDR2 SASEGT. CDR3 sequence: CASSDSTGTITYEQYF. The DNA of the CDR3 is TGTGCCAGCAGTGATTCGACAGGGACCATCACCTACGAGCAGTACTTC.

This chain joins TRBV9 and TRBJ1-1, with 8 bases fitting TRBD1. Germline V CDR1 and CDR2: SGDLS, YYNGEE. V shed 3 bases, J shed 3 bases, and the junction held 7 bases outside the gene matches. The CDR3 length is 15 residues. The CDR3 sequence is CASSALQGGYTEAFF. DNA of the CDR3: TGTGCCAGCAGCGCCTTACAGGGGGGTTACACTGAAGCTTTCTTT.

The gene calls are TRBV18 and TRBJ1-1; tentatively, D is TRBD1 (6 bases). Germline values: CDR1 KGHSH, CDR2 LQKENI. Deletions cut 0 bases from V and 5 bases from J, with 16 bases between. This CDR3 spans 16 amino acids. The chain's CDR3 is CASSPPGRGRGTEAFF. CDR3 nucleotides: TGTGCCAGCTCACCACCGGGGAGAGGGAGGGGGACTGAAGCTTTCTTT.

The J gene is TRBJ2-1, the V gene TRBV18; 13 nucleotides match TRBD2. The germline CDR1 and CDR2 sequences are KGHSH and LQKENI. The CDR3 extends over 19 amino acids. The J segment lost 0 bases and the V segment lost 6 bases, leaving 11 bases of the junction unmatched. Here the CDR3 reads CASSRRTSGGAISYNEQFF. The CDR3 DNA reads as TGTGCCAGCTCCCGACGGACTAGCGGGGGCGCGATCTCCTACAATGAGCAGTTCTTC.

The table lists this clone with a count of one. This CDR3 reads CASSPADRGDFSYNEQFF. Here the CDR3 DNA reads TGTGCCAGCTCACCAGCGGACAGGGGTGACTTCTCCTACAATGAGCAGTTCTTC. The chain combines TRBV18 with TRBJ2-1, with 9 bases that match TRBD1. Germline values: CDR1 KGHSH, CDR2 LQKENI. The trim removed 2 bases at V and 0 bases at J, leaving 8 bases unmatched. This CDR3 comprises 18 residues. The whole variable domain, filled in from reference TRBV18 and TRBJ2-1, reads NAGVMQNPRHLVRRRGQEARLRCSPMKGHSHVYWYRQLPEEGLKFMVYLQKENIIDESGMPKERFSAEFPKEGPSILRIQQVVRGDSAAYFCASSPADRGDFSYNEQFFGPGTRLTVL.

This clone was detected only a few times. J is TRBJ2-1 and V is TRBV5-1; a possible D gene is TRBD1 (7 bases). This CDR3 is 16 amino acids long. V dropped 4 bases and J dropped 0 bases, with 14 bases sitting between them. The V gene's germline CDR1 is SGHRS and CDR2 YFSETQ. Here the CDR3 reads CASSPGGGTSYNEQFF. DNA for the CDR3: TGCGCCAGCAGCCCAGGAGGGGGCACCTCCTACAATGAGCAGTTCTTC.

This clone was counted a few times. CDR3 DNA sequence: TGCAGTGCTAGTGGAGTAGCGGGAGGGAGAACAGATACGCAGTATTTT. Translating it yields CSASGVAGGRTDTQYF. The chain recombines TRBV20-1 with TRBJ2-3; 11 nucleotides agree with TRBD2. Germline CDR1 is DFQATT and CDR2 is SNEGSKA (reference sequence). The CDR3 is made up of 16 amino acids. The ends lost 3 bases at V and 3 bases at J; junction bases unmatched: 8.

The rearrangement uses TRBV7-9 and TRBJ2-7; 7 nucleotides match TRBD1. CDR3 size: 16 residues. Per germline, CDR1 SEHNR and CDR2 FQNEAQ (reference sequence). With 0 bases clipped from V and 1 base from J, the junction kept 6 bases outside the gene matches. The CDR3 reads CASSLAQGPGSYEQYF. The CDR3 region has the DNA TGTGCCAGCAGCTTAGCACAGGGGCCCGGGTCCTACGAGCAGTACTTC.

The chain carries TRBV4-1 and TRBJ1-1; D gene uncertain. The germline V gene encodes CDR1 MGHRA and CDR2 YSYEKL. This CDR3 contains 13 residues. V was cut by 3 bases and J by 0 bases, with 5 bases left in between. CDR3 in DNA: TGCGCCAGCAGCCATAACATGAACACTGAAGCTTTCTTT. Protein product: CASSHNMNTEAFF.

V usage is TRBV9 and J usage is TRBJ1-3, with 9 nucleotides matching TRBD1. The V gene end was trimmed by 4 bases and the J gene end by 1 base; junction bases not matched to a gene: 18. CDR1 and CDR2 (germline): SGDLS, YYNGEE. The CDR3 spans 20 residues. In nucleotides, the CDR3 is TGTGCCAGCAGCCTCAGGAGTGGGCTTGATGACAGGGGGTCTGGAAACACCATATATTTT. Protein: CASSLRSGLDDRGSGNTIYF.